Listed here is a single T cell receptor (beta chain). This clonotype was picked up many times. Its cognate antigen has yet to be identified. No base-level quality is on record; no much larger clone is a single base apart. The reads were generated on an Illumina HiSeq 2500. Quantitative 5'-RACE with molecular barcodes was used to prepare TCR beta libraries. As for the original processing: Disease-linked TCR variants were identified with a new computational method built on a probabilistic model of VDJ rearrangement. TCRdb trimmed the raw reads at Q25, called clones with MiXCR and kept productive beta chains. For every CDR3 protein sequence, its rows merge into one entry that carries the most common genes and DNA. TCRdb assigned the V and J calls; the authors' analysis was not used. For this sample there are more than 400,000 distinct CDR3 sequences; roughly 5.3% appear just once. The ten most abundant clones make up roughly 3.2% of the sample.

The data belong to a study of CD8 T cells in ankylosing spondylitis (dated by TCRdb to about 2017). Regarding the research as a whole: T cell receptor beta repertoires were profiled in healthy donors and ankylosing spondylitis patients so that disease-linked TCR variants could be found. Samples of peripheral blood were taken, and for ankylosing spondylitis patients, synovial fluid was collected as well. The whole study cohort included roughly 110 healthy donors and about two dozen ankylosing spondylitis patients. What the research found in general, with its limitations: The disease-linked clones showed a CD8+ phenotype and occurred at relatively low frequencies in peripheral blood. Some TCR beta motif variants had previously been reported in synovial fluid and blood of reactive arthritis patients, which suggested common disease-initiation mechanisms. Blood from ankylosing spondylitis patients appeared to be characterized by a TCR beta motif made up of seven or eight highly homologous amino acid variants. The disease-linked clones were reported to be significantly enriched in matched synovial fluid samples from ankylosing spondylitis patients.

The CDR3 spans 14 residues, from the cysteine through the phenylalanine. CDR3 DNA is the only sequence kept; it has 42 bases, read in frame from the first base. The germline ends are 15 bases apart after V is trimmed by 5 bases and J by 7 bases. From a lookup of the germline V gene, CDR1 and CDR2 are SGHTA and FQGTGA. This clonotype originated in a male donor with ankylosing spondylitis. The sequencing sample was made of blood, either unsorted or a sorted T cell fraction (not recorded which). The chain is made from TRBV7-3 and TRBJ1-5; TRBD1 is a possible D gene, resting on 5 matching bases. The bases read TGTGCCAGCAGCCGGGCACGAGGGGAACAGCCCCAGCATTTT. Translation gives CASSRARGEQPQHF.